Below are 29 T cell receptor beta chains sequenced from a single sample in a study of blood T cells in healthy people across ages. A second PCR, run for about 7 to 11 cycles, used a sample-barcoded 5' primer plus a J-beta primer mix. TCRdb ran MiXCR on the 5' RACE reads and lists one entry per CDR3 protein. Here the sample spans 790,000 or so distinct CDR3 sequences, 35% to 50% being singletons. The sequenced material came from blood. These receptors all stem from an elderly man in good health.

This clonotype occurred many times. The J gene is TRBJ2-5, the V gene TRBV7-9; D ambiguous. Trimming removed 3 bases from V and 1 base from J, with 9 bases in between. The CDR3 is 14 residues long. The germline V gene has CDR1 SEHNR and CDR2 FQNEAQ (reference sequence). This CDR3 reads CASSFSGVQETQYF. CDR3 DNA sequence: TGTGCCAGCAGCTTCTCTGGAGTCCAAGAGACCCAGTACTTC.

The rearrangement joins TRBV3-1 to TRBJ2-3; 12 bases fit TRBD1. Germline trimming cut 0 bases from V and 2 bases from J; bases unmatched to any gene: 3. This CDR3 has 17 amino acids. Germline V lookup: CDR1 LGHDT, CDR2 YNNKEL (reference sequence). The DNA of the CDR3 is TGTGCCAGCAGCCAAGATTGGGGACAGGGGGCCACAGATACGCAGTATTTT. Its protein product is CASSQDWGQGATDTQYF.

This rearrangement joins TRBV3-1 to TRBJ2-7, with 9 bases lining up with TRBD2. V trimming: 4 bases; J trimming: 1 base; junction bases outside the gene matches: 8. The CDR3 loop spans 16 amino acids. In germline, CDR1 is LGHDT, CDR2 YNNKEL (reference sequence). CDR3 coding DNA: TGTGCCAGCAGCCCCTCGTGGACTAGCGATTCCTACGAGCAGTACTTC. Its translation: CASSPSWTSDSYEQYF.

This clonotype was detected only a few times. V is TRBV28 and J is TRBJ1-5; tentative D call: TRBD1 (5 bases). This CDR3 comprises 17 residues. From germline, CDR1 is MDHEN and CDR2 SYDVKM. The V end was cut by 1 base, the J end by 1 base, with 14 bases between. CDR3 sequence: CASSLSFRARSNQPQHF. The CDR3 region has the DNA TGTGCCAGCAGTTTATCATTCAGGGCGAGGAGCAATCAGCCCCAGCATTTT.

This rearrangement joins TRBV2 to TRBJ2-1; 11 bases match TRBD1. Unmatched junction bases numbered 3, after V lost 5 bases and J lost 6 bases. This CDR3 is built from 14 residues. From germline, CDR1 is SNHLY and CDR2 FYNNEI. CDR3 sequence: CASSRGTGGNEQFF. CDR3 DNA: TGTGCCAGCAGTCGGGGGACAGGGGGCAATGAGCAGTTCTTC.

The chain uses TRBV7-9 and TRBJ1-4, with D tentatively TRBD1 (6 bases). The germline CDR1 and CDR2 sequences are SEHNR and FQNEAQ (reference sequence). V was pared by 5 bases and J by 6 bases, with 16 bases between. The CDR3 is made up of 15 amino acids. This CDR3 is CASSVSTGGDEKLFF. For the CDR3, the DNA is TGTGCCAGCAGCGTTTCGACAGGCGGCGATGAAAAACTGTTTTTT.

The sample holds a few counts of this clonotype. V is TRBV28 and J is TRBJ2-1, with D hard to call. V was clipped by 4 bases and J by 4 bases, with 26 bases between them. The V gene's germline CDR1 is MDHEN and CDR2 SYDVKM. The CDR3 loop spans 19 amino acids. CDR3 sequence reads: CASSSLYLQNQPSYNEQFF. The CDR3 region has the DNA TGTGCCAGCAGTTCTCTATATTTACAGAACCAACCCAGTTACAATGAGCAGTTCTTC. Using reference TRBV28 and TRBJ2-1 for the parts outside the CDR3, the full variable domain is DVKVTQSSRYLVKRTGEKVFLECVQDMDHENMFWYRQDPGLGLRLIYFSYDVKMKEKGDIPEGYSVSREKKERFSLILESASTNQTSMYLCASSSLYLQNQPSYNEQFFGPGTRLTVL.

The genes are TRBV19 and TRBJ1-2; D gene uncertain. Between the trimmed V and J ends, which lost 7 bases and 7 bases, there was a span of 10 bases. The CDR3 sequence is 11 residues long. Germline assignment: CDR1 LNHDA and CDR2 SQIVND (reference sequence). CDR3 sequence reads: CASTDLVGYTF. The DNA of the CDR3 is TGTGCCAGTACGGACCTAGTTGGCTACACCTTC.

In its sample, this clonotype was seen a few times. This chain links TRBV3-1 with TRBJ1-5; the D is unclear. CDR1 and CDR2 from the germline V gene are LGHDT and YNNKEL (reference sequence). Trimming cost V 1 base and J 3 bases, with 10 bases left between them. CDR3 length: 15 residues. The CDR3 is CASSQGGQLNQPQHF. CDR3 nucleotide sequence: TGTGCCAGCAGCCAAGGCGGGCAGCTCAATCAGCCCCAGCATTTT.

In its sample, this clonotype was seen a few times. The rearrangement uses TRBV20-1 and TRBJ2-1; 9 nucleotides agree with TRBD2. J was trimmed by 0 bases and V by 0 bases; bases with no gene match: 12. This CDR3 comprises 19 residues. CDR1 and CDR2 (germline): DFQATT, SNEGSKA (reference sequence). CDR3 nucleotide sequence: TGCAGTGCTAGAGAACCCGGGACTAGCCTGATAAGCTCCTACAATGAGCAGTTCTTC. Protein product: CSAREPGTSLISSYNEQFF.

The rearrangement links TRBV19 to TRBJ2-4; D is perhaps TRBD1 or TRBD2 (5 bases each). The DNA matches TRBJ2-5 better at its end, which makes the J call doubtful. The germline gives CDR1 LNHDA, CDR2 SQIVND (reference sequence). This CDR3 has 16 residues. Here the CDR3 DNA reads TGTGCCAGTAGTACGCTCCGGGTTAGGGGACGAGAGACCCAGTACTTC. Its protein product is CASSTLRVRGRETQYF.

This clonotype occurred a few times. This sequence joins TRBV25-1 and TRBJ2-2; D is unclear. Trimming cost V 2 bases and J 6 bases, with 10 bases left between them. Germline V gives CDR1 MGHDK, CDR2 SYGVNS. This CDR3 region has 14 residues. The CDR3 DNA reads TGTGCCAGCAGTGAAATCGTGGGTTCCGGGGAGCTGTTTTTT. This sequence encodes CASSEIVGSGELFF. The full variable domain, in which reference TRBV25-1 and TRBJ2-2 provide the parts outside the CDR3, is EADIYQTPRYLVIGTGKKITLECSQTMGHDKMYWYQQDPGMELHLIHYSYGVNSTEKGDLSSESTVSRIRTEHFPLTLESARPSHTSQYLCASSEIVGSGELFFGEGSRLTVL.

The V and J genes are TRBV6-1 and TRBJ2-4; TRBD1 agrees at 9 bases. The J call is in doubt because the DNA end fits TRBJ2-7 better. The germline V gene encodes CDR1 MNHNS and CDR2 SASEGT. The CDR3 loop spans 16 amino acids. CDR3 nucleotides: TGTGCCAGCAGTGACCGGAGGACAGGGGCATACGGCGAGCAGTACTTC. Translating it yields CASSDRRTGAYGEQYF.

This clonotype was observed a handful of times. The V gene is TRBV24-1, the J gene TRBJ2-3; 14 positions agree with TRBD2. V lost 3 bases and J lost 0; bases outside the gene matches: 7. In germline, CDR1 is KGHDR, CDR2 SFDVKD. The CDR3 sequence is 19 residues long. The CDR3 nucleotides read TGTGCCACCAGTGATCCCGGACTAGCGGGAGGACATAGCACAGATACGCAGTATTTT. Amino acids: CATSDPGLAGGHSTDTQYF.

Many counts were recorded for this clonotype. V and J are TRBV7-9 and TRBJ2-7; D might be TRBD2 (5 bases). Trimming cost V 1 base and J 5 bases, with 18 bases left between them. The CDR3 totals 16 residues. Looked up from germline, CDR1 is SEHNR and CDR2 is FQNEAQ (reference sequence). The CDR3 region has the DNA TGTGCCAGCAGCTTAGGTTTGAGGGCCGGTTCCCACGAGCAGTACTTC. It translates to CASSLGLRAGSHEQYF.

A word on this clonotype: A much larger clone differs by one base, so this may be a read error. The chain carries TRBV9 and TRBJ2-4; 8 bases match TRBD2. J was trimmed by 13 bases and V by 6 bases; bases with no gene match: 18. CDR3 length: 15 amino acids. CDR1 and CDR2 from the germline V gene are SGDLS and YYNGEE. The CDR3 nucleotides read TGTGCCAGCAACCCGAGCGGGAGCCCCTCCTACAAGCAGTACTTC. Translated, it gives CASNPSGSPSYKQYF.

This clonotype was seen a handful of times. Here the CDR3 DNA reads TGCGCCAGCAGCCAGGACAGGTTGGGCAATCAGCCCCAGCATTTT. It codes for CASSQDRLGNQPQHF. The V call is TRBV4-3, the J call TRBJ1-5; 7 nucleotides line up with TRBD1. The V and J ends lost 3 bases and 2 bases, in that order; junction bases with no gene match: 4. The CDR3 is made up of 15 amino acids. The germline V gene encodes CDR1 LGHNA and CDR2 YSLEER.

The CDR3 loop is CASTGSKAGGLMGEQFF. The CDR3, as DNA: TGTGCCAGCACAGGGTCCAAAGCGGGAGGGCTCATGGGTGAGCAGTTCTTC. The rearrangement joins TRBV2 to TRBJ2-1; TRBD2 matches at 10 bases. The ends lost 7 bases at V and 9 bases at J; junction bases unmatched: 18. This CDR3 is 17 amino acids long. Germline V gives CDR1 SNHLY, CDR2 FYNNEI. Full variable domain (remainder filled in from reference TRBV2 and TRBJ2-1): EPEVTQTPSHQVTQMGQEVILRCVPISNHLYFYWYRQILGQKVEFLVSFYNNEISEKSEIFDDQFSVERPDGSNFTLKIRSTKLEDSAMYFCASTGSKAGGLMGEQFFGPGTRLTVL.

The sample holds one count of this clonotype. The chain recombines TRBV3-1 with TRBJ2-4; D remains unclear. The J call may not be correct, given that the DNA end is closer to TRBJ2-7. The CDR3 is 18 residues long. Per germline, CDR1 LGHDT and CDR2 YNNKEL (reference sequence). In DNA form, the CDR3 reads TGTGCCAGCAGCCAAGTTCATCGGCCTGCGGCCCCAGGATACGAGCAGTACTTC. Amino acids: CASSQVHRPAAPGYEQYF.

Concerning this clonotype: A much larger clone lies a single base off, so this may be a read error. The chain links TRBV29-1 to TRBJ2-1, with 9 bases that match TRBD2. In germline, CDR1 is SQVTM, CDR2 ANQGSEA. Trimming removed 1 base from V and 6 bases from J; junction bases left unmatched: 4. This CDR3 has 14 amino acids. The CDR3 is CSVEGRAGGNEQFF. The CDR3 coding sequence is TGCAGCGTTGAAGGACGAGCGGGAGGCAATGAGCAGTTCTTC.

The V gene is TRBV12-3 or TRBV12-4, the J gene TRBJ2-5; 14 nucleotides align to TRBD2. The V segment lost 6 bases and the J segment 2 bases; nucleotides outside the gene matches: 17. CDR3 length equals 20 residues. In DNA, the CDR3 is TGTGCCAGCAGCTCATTTCCGGGACTAGCGGGAGTCGGATCACAAGAGACCCAGTACTTC. It yields the protein CASSSFPGLAGVGSQETQYF.

V gene TRBV7-9 combines with J gene TRBJ2-5; 12 nucleotides line up with TRBD2. Germline lookup yields CDR1 SEHNR and CDR2 FQNEAQ (reference sequence). With V trimmed by 4 bases and J by 4 bases, 7 bases remained unmatched. The CDR3 contains 16 residues. The CDR3 loop is CASSSRLAGVAETQYF. The CDR3 DNA sequence: TGTGCCAGCAGCTCAAGACTAGCGGGAGTCGCAGAGACCCAGTACTTC. Filled out from reference TRBV7-9 and TRBJ2-5, the complete variable domain reads DTGVSQNPRHKITKRGQNVTFRCDPISEHNRLYWYRQTLGQGPEFLTYFQNEAQLEKSRLLSDRFSAERPKGSFSTLEIQRTEQGDSAMYLCASSSRLAGVAETQYFGPGTRLLVL.

This clonotype occurred many times. The V call is TRBV7-8, the J call TRBJ2-7; 8 nucleotides match TRBD1. The CDR3 has 16 amino acids. CDR1 and CDR2 from the germline V gene are SGHVS and FQNEAQ. With V trimmed by 5 bases and J by 4 bases, 13 bases remained unmatched. The CDR3 nucleotides are TGTGCCAGCAGCCCCCACAGGAGGACAGGGCCTTACGAGCAGTACTTC. Translation gives CASSPHRRTGPYEQYF.

CDR3 sequence reads: CATEGTGTSPGGEQFF. DNA for the CDR3: TGTGCCACCGAAGGGACAGGGACATCTCCTGGGGGTGAGCAGTTCTTC. The chain carries TRBV19 and TRBJ2-1; 9 bases match TRBD1. Trimming removed 10 bases from V and 9 bases from J; junction bases left unmatched: 19. This CDR3 is 16 amino acids long. Germline V gene lookup returns CDR1 LNHDA and CDR2 SQIVND (reference sequence).

This clonotype was observed a handful of times. The V call is TRBV3-1, the J call TRBJ2-7, with unresolved D. The CDR3 length is 14 residues. Germline values: CDR1 LGHDT, CDR2 YNNKEL (reference sequence). Trimming cost V 0 bases and J 1 base, with 7 bases left between them. The CDR3 spells CASSQDRLSYEQYF. CDR3 bases: TGTGCCAGCAGCCAAGATCGGCTTTCCTACGAGCAGTACTTC.

On this clonotype itself: A read error may be the cause here, since a much bigger clone is one base away. The chain is built from TRBV6-5 and TRBJ2-5; TRBD1 matches at 7 bases. The DNA end is a closer match to TRBJ2-1, so the J assignment may be wrong. Germline V CDR1 and CDR2: MNHEY, SVGAGI. This CDR3 is 15 amino acids long. In DNA, the CDR3 is TGTGCCAGCAGACCGGGACAGCGATATCAAGAGACCCAGTTCTTC. It yields the protein CASRPGQRYQETQFF.

The rearrangement links TRBV21-1 to TRBJ2-1; TRBD1 is the table's D call, not checked against the DNA. TRBV21-1 represents a pseudogene. This CDR3 comprises 15 residues. CDR3 residues: CASLNGWGRPLGQFF. Written as DNA, the CDR3 is TGTGCCAGCCTAAATGGCTGGGGACGACCCTTGGGGCAGTTCTTC.

This clonotype was found a few times. V is TRBV6-1 and J is TRBJ2-1, with a possible D match to TRBD2 (6 bases). From germline, CDR1 is MNHNS and CDR2 SASEGT. With 7 bases removed from V and 10 bases from J, the gap between germline ends came to 17 bases. The CDR3 covers 13 residues. This chain's CDR3 is CASKGGLVQEQFF. In nucleotides, the CDR3 is TGTGCCAGCAAAGGAGGGCTCGTCCAAGAGCAGTTCTTC.

Details on this clonotype: This may be a read error, as it is one base from a much larger clone. The chain has TRBV28 and TRBJ2-5; D not certain. The germline gives CDR1 MDHEN, CDR2 SYDVKM. This CDR3 has 13 amino acids. With 5 bases removed from V and 0 bases from J, the gap between germline ends came to 7 bases. The DNA for the CDR3 is TGTGCCAGCAGTGTGACAAACCAAGAGACCCAGTACTTC. Protein: CASSVTNQETQYF. Filled out from reference TRBV28 and TRBJ2-5, the complete variable domain reads DVKVTQSSRYLVKRTGEKVFLECVQDMDHENMFWYRQDPGLGLRLIYFSYDVKMKEKGDIPEGYSVSREKKERFSLILESASTNQTSMYLCASSVTNQETQYFGPGTRLLVL.